This T cell receptor (beta chain) was captured in a study of CD8 T cells in Susac syndrome. The RNA, 0.5 to 1 ug, was put through reverse transcription using random hexamers. The authors amplified TCR beta CDR3 across 54 Vbeta and 13 Jbeta using immunoSEQ multiplex PCR. TCRdb re-analysed the immunoSEQ multiplex PCR reads in MiXCR, keeping a single row per CDR3 protein. The sample contains a few hundred thousand distinct CDR3 sequences, 95% of which appear only once. CDR1 MGHDK and CDR2 SYGVNS come from the germline V gene. This CDR3 contains 12 residues. Trimming took off 6 bases at V and 7 bases at J, with 7 bases between the two ends. The multiple sclerosis controls, all treatment-naive patients, had relapsing-remitting disease that was stable or active. TEMRA cells were FACS-enriched and CD8+ and CD4+ T cells negatively isolated.

The chain joins TRBV25-1 to TRBJ1-6; D unclear. The clonotype originates from a human donor with multiple sclerosis. The sample consisted of CD4+ T cells from PBMCs. The CDR3 DNA reads TGTGCCAGCAGAGCTTTAAATTCACCCCTCCACTTT. Amino acid sequence: CASRALNSPLHF.